This T cell receptor (beta chain) was retrieved from a study of cytomegalovirus exposure and HLA in healthy donors. Study outcomes and limitations: It has been reported that TCR beta sequences accurately predicted the HLA-A and HLA-B alleles of most subjects. Within an earlier analysis, most TCR beta V segments proved productive either about 87% or about 30% of the time. Rarity marked most TCR sequences, yet some public TCRs occurred in many donors.

The study ran its PCR with 60 Vbeta and 13 Jbeta primers. TCRdb keeps only in-frame clones here, not all; method: immunoSEQ multiplex PCR. The table lists some 120,000 clones, with 6.5% to 7% in the top ten. With respect to this clone: The antigen is unknown.

Germline lookup yields CDR1 MDHEN and CDR2 SYDVKM. Deletions cut 3 bases from V and 7 bases from J, with 10 bases between. The CDR3 contains 12 residues. The sequenced sample consisted of PBMCs. The V gene is TRBV28, the J gene TRBJ2-7; D gene ambiguous. This clonotype originated in a man between 35 and 55 years old in good health and CMV-seropositive. CDR3 sequence reads: CASSLSSSEQYF. The DNA of the CDR3 is TGTGCCAGCAGTTTGTCTAGTTCTGAGCAGTACTTC. Looking up the rest from reference TRBV28 and TRBJ2-7 gives the full variable domain: DVKVTQSSRYLVKRTGEKVFLECVQDMDHENMFWYRQDPGLGLRLIYFSYDVKMKEKGDIPEGYSVSREKKERFSLILESASTNQTSMYLCASSLSSSEQYFGPGTRLTVT.